This T cell receptor beta chain was identified in a study of T cells expressing NK-cell markers. Overall study context: Repertoires of TCR beta were obtained from T cells sorted as CD3+CD56+NKG2C+, CD3+CD56+NKG2C- and CD3+CD56-NKG2C+. Eight donors were sequenced, of whom seven were HCMV-seropositive, while the remaining one was HCMV-seronegative.

Following a re-call of the 5' RACE reads, TCRdb has one entry per CDR3 protein and lacks DNA. The repertoire shows just under 150,000 distinct CDR3 sequences; the top ten hold 9% to 15%. Regarding the study as a whole: HCMV specificity was not established for the expanded NKG2C+ T cell clones. Several of the donors also had these clonotypes leading their CD3+CD56-NKG2C+ fraction.

There are 11 residues in the CDR3. A note on this clonotype: The antigen is unknown.

The chain has TRBV12-3 or TRBV12-4 and TRBJ2-1; TCRdb gives TRBD1 as the D gene, but with no DNA this cannot be confirmed. Sequencing input: blood T cells: a sorted CD56 or NKG2C T cell subset, CD4+ or CD8+ T cells, or bulk PBMC T cells (not recorded which). The source of this sequence is a young man in good health. The CDR3 loop is CASGAFNEQFF.